This T cell receptor beta chain derives from a study of ipilimumab plus nivolumab after autologous stem cell transplantation. Findings and caveats of the study: Authors suggest TCR repertoire, Treg phenotype and gut microbiota support further study.

From germline, CDR1 is LNHDA and CDR2 SQIVND (reference sequence). The CDR3 is 14 residues long. J was trimmed by 4 bases and V by 5 bases; bases with no gene match: 4. Some clones are missing from TCRdb's copy, which holds only in-frame ones; the method was immunoSEQ multiplex PCR. The sample includes about 10,000 clones, around two thirds of them seen just once. Points on this clone: The antigen remains undetermined.

The chain recombines TRBV19 with TRBJ1-1, with 10 nucleotides matching TRBD1. The specimen comprised PBMCs, sampled in a trial of ipilimumab plus nivolumab as post-transplant consolidation. The clonotype was recovered from a female donor with multiple myeloma. The CDR3 bases are TGTGCCAGTAGTCGACAGGGGGCGGCCACTGAAGCTTTCTTT. This translates into CASSRQGAATEAFF.